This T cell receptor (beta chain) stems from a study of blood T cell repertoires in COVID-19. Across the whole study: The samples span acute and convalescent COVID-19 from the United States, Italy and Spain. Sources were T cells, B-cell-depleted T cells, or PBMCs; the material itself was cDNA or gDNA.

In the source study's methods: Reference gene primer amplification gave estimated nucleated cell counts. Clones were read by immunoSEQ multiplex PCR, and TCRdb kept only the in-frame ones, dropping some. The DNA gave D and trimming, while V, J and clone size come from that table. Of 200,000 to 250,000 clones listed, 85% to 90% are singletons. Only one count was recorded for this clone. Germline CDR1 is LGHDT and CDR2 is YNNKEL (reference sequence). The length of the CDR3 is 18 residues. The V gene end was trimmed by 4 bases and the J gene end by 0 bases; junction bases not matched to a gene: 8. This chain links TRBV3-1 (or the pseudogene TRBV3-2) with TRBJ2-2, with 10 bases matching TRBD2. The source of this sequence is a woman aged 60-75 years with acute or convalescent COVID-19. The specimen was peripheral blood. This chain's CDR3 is CASSRTLAGAANTGELFF. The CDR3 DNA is TGTGCCAGCAGCCGAACCCTAGCGGGAGCCGCGAACACCGGGGAGCTGTTTTTT.